This TCR beta chain was sequenced in a study of CD8+CD57+ T cells in acquired aplastic anemia. Flow cytometry had shown expanded CD8+CD57+ cells in the patients chosen for sequencing. Patients had received no therapy at the time of blood sampling. V shed 1 base and J shed 3 bases, with 7 bases lying between them. The germline gives CDR1 SGHKS, CDR2 YYEKEE (reference sequence). This CDR3 has 14 residues. This clonotype was seen only once. What it recognizes is unknown. TCR beta VDJ combinations and CDR3 sequences were profiled from genomic DNA. A single record per CDR3 protein comes from TCRdb applying MiXCR to the reads. The sample carries approximately 95,000 distinct CDR3 sequences, 55% to 75% recorded once. The study, taken as a whole, reports: Patients had under 30 CD8+ CDR3 sequences in common with controls (the shared set). Statistical testing detected no significant gap in CD8+ Simpson's diversity between patients and controls.

The chain is built from TRBV5-5 and TRBJ1-4; D unclear. The source is a human donor with aplastic anemia. Sequencing was performed on sorted CD4+, CD8+, or CD8+CD57+ T cells (not recorded which) from PBMCs. The CDR3 bases are TGTGCCAGCAGCTTGTTGGGCTCTAATGAAAAACTGTTTTTT. Its translation is CASSLLGSNEKLFF.